The 18 T cell receptor beta chains below were found in one sample sequenced in a study of T cells after somatic rescue of genetic block. Repertoires were generated with immunoSEQ multiplex PCR, while TCRdb's copy carries only in-frame clones and drops some. The sample gives some 15,000 clones, just over 70% of which show up once; 14% is in the top ten. The sample comprised peripheral blood mononuclear cells (PBMCs). Receptors originate from a boy aged 5-17 years.

This sequence joins TRBV18 and TRBJ2-3; TRBD2 might be the D (5 bases). The ends were cut back, 0 bases at V and 7 bases at J, with 8 bases in the middle. The CDR3 sequence is 13 residues long. The V gene's germline CDR1 is KGHSH and CDR2 LQKENI. The CDR3 protein is CASSPPGAYTQYF. The CDR3 coding sequence is TGTGCCAGCTCACCACCGGGAGCCTATACGCAGTATTTT. The variable domain in full, completed from reference TRBV18 and TRBJ2-3, reads NAGVMQNPRHLVRRRGQEARLRCSPMKGHSHVYWYRQLPEEGLKFMVYLQKENIIDESGMPKERFSAEFPKEGPSILRIQQVVRGDSAAYFCASSPPGAYTQYFGPGTRLTVL.

The V gene is TRBV7-9, the J gene TRBJ1-1; 10 positions agree with TRBD1. Trimming at V came to 4 bases and at J to 5 bases, leaving 10 bases not matched to a gene. Germline V gene data show CDR1 as SEHNR and CDR2 as FQNEAQ (reference sequence). This CDR3 is 16 amino acids long. The CDR3 region is CASSSTRDRGLTEAFF. In DNA form, the CDR3 reads TGTGCCAGCAGCTCGACTCGGGACAGGGGCTTGACTGAAGCTTTCTTT.

The chain recombines TRBV5-1 with TRBJ1-3; the match to TRBD1 covers 8 bases. This CDR3 comprises 16 residues. V lost 1 base and J lost 2; bases outside the gene matches: 5. Germline V gene sequence: CDR1 SGHRS, CDR2 YFSETQ. The CDR3 is CASSLFGQGTGNTIYF. DNA for the CDR3: TGCGCCAGCAGCTTGTTTGGACAGGGAACTGGAAACACCATATATTTT.

This clone has only a few counts. This chain connects TRBV6-1 to TRBJ2-7; D might be TRBD1 (7 bases). V was clipped by 2 bases and J by 0 bases, with 11 bases between them. CDR3 length: 15 amino acids. In germline, CDR1 is MNHNS, CDR2 SASEGT. The CDR3 protein is CASSEWGDSSYEQYF. CDR3 coding DNA: TGTGCCAGCAGTGAATGGGGGGACAGCTCCTACGAGCAGTACTTC.

The sample holds a few counts of this clone. The rearrangement joins TRBV7-8 to TRBJ1-5; D perhaps matches TRBD1 (5 bases). The CDR3 consists of 16 residues. Germline assignment: CDR1 SGHVS and CDR2 FQNEAQ. V was trimmed by 1 base and J by 4 bases, leaving 14 bases between them. CDR3 nucleotides: TGTGCCAGCAGCTTAGAGGCAGGGATAGCAAATCAGCCCCAGCATTTT. Translation: CASSLEAGIANQPQHF.

This chain joins TRBV28 and TRBJ1-4; D perhaps matches TRBD1 (6 bases). The CDR3 contains 14 residues. Germline V gene sequence: CDR1 MDHEN, CDR2 SYDVKM. V lost 7 bases and J 1 base, leaving 10 bases between the germline ends. CDR3 residues: CASKQGGTNEKLFF. Here the CDR3 DNA reads TGTGCCAGCAAACAGGGAGGAACTAATGAAAAACTGTTTTTT.

The chain uses TRBV10-3 and TRBJ1-2; possible D gene TRBD1, 5 bases. Germline values: CDR1 ENHRY, CDR2 SYGVKD. With 7 bases removed from V and 4 bases from J, the gap between germline ends came to 13 bases. The CDR3 runs 13 residues. The chain's CDR3 is CAITPTVFYGYTF. In DNA form, the CDR3 reads TGTGCCATCACCCCGACAGTTTTCTATGGCTACACCTTC.

The rearrangement joins TRBV28 to TRBJ1-3; D is possibly TRBD1 (5 bases). The CDR3 sequence is 16 residues long. Germline V gene lookup returns CDR1 MDHEN and CDR2 SYDVKM. V was shortened by 6 bases and J by 0 bases, with 15 bases between the two germline ends. The CDR3 DNA reads TGTGCCAGCAGCCCCTCGACAGCGGCCTCTGGAAACACCATATATTTT. Protein: CASSPSTAASGNTIYF.

The chain uses TRBV6-5 and TRBJ2-3; D might be TRBD1 (5 bases). The CDR3 has 13 residues. V dropped 6 bases and J dropped 5 bases, with 12 bases sitting between them. CDR1 is MNHEY, CDR2 SVGAGI, per germline. DNA for the CDR3: TGTGCCAGCAGCCAAGGGGCACAAGATACGCAGTATTTT. Protein product: CASSQGAQDTQYF.

The chain has TRBV29-1 and TRBJ2-7; 7 bases map to TRBD1. V was clipped by 4 bases and J by 0 bases; unmatched bases: 6. From germline, CDR1 is SQVTM and CDR2 ANQGSEA. This CDR3 has 14 amino acids. Here the CDR3 DNA reads TGCAGCGTTGGCACAGGGGTTTTCTCCTACGAGCAGTACTTC. This sequence encodes CSVGTGVFSYEQYF.

The CDR3 DNA is TGTGCCAGCAGTGTAGCGGCATACGAGCAGTACTTC. It codes for CASSVAAYEQYF. The V gene is TRBV2, the J gene TRBJ2-7, with D possibly TRBD2 on 6 matching bases. V was pared by 4 bases and J by 4 bases, with 8 bases between. This CDR3 is 12 amino acids long. Germline V lookup: CDR1 SNHLY, CDR2 FYNNEI.

This clone was counted only a few times. The rearrangement joins TRBV28 to TRBJ2-3; D possibly matches TRBD1 or TRBD2 (5 bases each). The V end was cut by 1 base, the J end by 3 bases, with 11 bases between. Germline V gene lookup returns CDR1 MDHEN and CDR2 SYDVKM. The CDR3 consists of 15 residues. CDR3 in amino acids: CASSLSGSGTDTQYF. The CDR3 DNA is TGTGCCAGCAGTTTATCAGGGAGTGGGACAGATACGCAGTATTTT.

This clone was recorded a few times. This sequence joins TRBV18 and TRBJ1-5, with 9 bases matching TRBD1. Unmatched junction bases numbered 8, after V lost 3 bases and J lost 8 bases. This CDR3 is built from 15 residues. Germline V CDR1 and CDR2: KGHSH, LQKENI. In DNA form, the CDR3 reads TGTGCCAGCTCACCCGGACAGGGGACCCGGGAGCCCCAGCATTTT. It codes for CASSPGQGTREPQHF.

The chain carries TRBV18 and TRBJ2-2; 9 bases map to TRBD1. Germline assignment: CDR1 KGHSH and CDR2 LQKENI. The CDR3 sequence is 16 residues long. J was trimmed by 0 bases and V by 2 bases; bases with no gene match: 1. The CDR3 DNA is TGTGCCAGCTCACCAGGACAGGGGCCGAACACCGGGGAGCTGTTTTTT. As protein: CASSPGQGPNTGELFF.

The chain couples TRBV5-1 to TRBJ2-7, with 8 bases fitting TRBD2. The junction had 6 bases not matched to a gene; V was cut back by 0 bases and J by 7 bases. The CDR3 runs 14 residues. CDR1 and CDR2 (germline): SGHRS, YFSETQ. CDR3 amino acids: CASSLAGGAEEQYF. CDR3 DNA sequence: TGCGCCAGCAGCTTGGCGGGGGGGGCCGAAGAGCAGTACTTC.

For the CDR3, the DNA is TGCGCCAGCAGCCCCCCACTAGCTGTCACAGATACGCAGTATTTT. Translation: CASSPPLAVTDTQYF. J is TRBJ2-3 and V is TRBV5-1; D may be TRBD2 (6 bases). Germline CDR1 and CDR2: SGHRS and YFSETQ. This CDR3 is built from 15 residues. Trimming cost V 4 bases and J 2 bases, with 14 bases left between them.

CDR3 region: CASSRLQGGTYEQYF. DNA of the CDR3: TGCGCCAGCAGCCGTTTGCAGGGAGGGACCTACGAGCAGTACTTC. V is TRBV5-1 and J is TRBJ2-7; 7 bases match TRBD2. The V gene's germline CDR1 is SGHRS and CDR2 YFSETQ. V gave up 4 bases and J gave up 2 bases; unmatched junction bases: 9. The CDR3 has 15 amino acids.

The chain uses TRBV18 and TRBJ2-1; the D gene could be TRBD1 or TRBD2 (5 bases each). Trimming removed 0 bases at V and 7 bases at J, with 13 bases between. CDR3 size: 15 residues. CDR1 is KGHSH and CDR2 is LQKENI in the germline V gene. In nucleotides, the CDR3 is TGTGCCAGCTCACCACCGCAGGGAGAGGTGAATGAGCAGTTCTTC. This gives the protein CASSPPQGEVNEQFF.